This T cell receptor (beta chain) was sequenced in a study of T cells after yellow fever vaccination. Notes on the study in general: Post-booster repertoires contained most primary-vaccination clones again (96% CD4, about 88% CD8).

This clonotype was recorded at least ten times. Its antigen is currently unknown. CDR3 length: 15 amino acids. The germline V and J ends were trimmed by 7 bases and 2 bases, with 14 bases remaining between them. Germline V gene sequence: CDR1 SGHTA, CDR2 FQGNSA. Each CDR3 protein gets one entry after TCRdb re-called the 5' RACE reads with MiXCR. The table includes under 150,000 distinct CDR3 sequences, 7.7% detected once. The TCR comes from a young man who received the YFV17D yellow fever vaccine. The chain couples TRBV7-2 to TRBJ2-2; unclear D gene. The specimen was CD4+ T cells sorted from PBMCs, collected 5 days after the yellow fever booster vaccination. DNA of the CDR3: TGTGCCAGCACCCTGGGATCCGGTAACACCGGGGAGCTGTTTTTT. It yields the protein CASTLGSGNTGELFF.